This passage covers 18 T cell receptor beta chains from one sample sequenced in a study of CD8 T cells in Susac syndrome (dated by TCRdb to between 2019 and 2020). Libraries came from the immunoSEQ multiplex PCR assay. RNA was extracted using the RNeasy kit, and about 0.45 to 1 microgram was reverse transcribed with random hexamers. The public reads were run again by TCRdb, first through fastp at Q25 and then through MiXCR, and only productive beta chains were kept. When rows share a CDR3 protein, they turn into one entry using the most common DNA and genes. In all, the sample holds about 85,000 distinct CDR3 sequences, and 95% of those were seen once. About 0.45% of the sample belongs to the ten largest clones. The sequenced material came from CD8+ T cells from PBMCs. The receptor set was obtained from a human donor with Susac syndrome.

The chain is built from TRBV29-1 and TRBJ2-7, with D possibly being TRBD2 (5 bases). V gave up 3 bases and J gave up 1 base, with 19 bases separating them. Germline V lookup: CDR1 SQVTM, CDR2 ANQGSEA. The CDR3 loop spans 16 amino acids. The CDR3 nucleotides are TGCAGCGTTGAGATTCGAACTAGATATGGTTCCTACGAGCAGTACTTC. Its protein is CSVEIRTRYGSYEQYF.

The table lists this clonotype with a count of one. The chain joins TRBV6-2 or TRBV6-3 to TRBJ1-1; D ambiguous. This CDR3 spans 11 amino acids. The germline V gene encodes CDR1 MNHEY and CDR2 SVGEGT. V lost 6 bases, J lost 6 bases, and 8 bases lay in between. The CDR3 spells CASRWGPEAFF. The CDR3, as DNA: TGTGCCAGCAGGTGGGGTCCTGAAGCTTTCTTT.

The DNA of the CDR3 is TGTGCCAGCAGCCAGACTAGCGGGAACACCGGGGAGCTGTTTTTT. It yields the protein CASSQTSGNTGELFF. V is TRBV7-2 and J is TRBJ2-2, with TRBD2 identical over 9 bases. Germline V gene lookup returns CDR1 SGHTA and CDR2 FQGNSA. This CDR3 comprises 15 residues. Trimming cost V 5 bases and J 1 base; bases outside gene matches: 2.

The CDR3 coding sequence is TGTGCCAGCAGGGACATCGTCGGCGCGCTAGGACCCGAGCAGTACTTC. Amino acids: CASRDIVGALGPEQYF. This rearrangement joins TRBV28 to TRBJ2-7; TRBD1 is a possible D gene (5 bases). The V gene's germline CDR1 is MDHEN and CDR2 SYDVKM. CDR3 length: 16 amino acids. Trimming left V 6 bases short and J 6 bases short, with 24 bases between. Full variable domain (rest looked up from reference TRBV28 and TRBJ2-7): DVKVTQSSRYLVKRTGEKVFLECVQDMDHENMFWYRQDPGLGLRLIYFSYDVKMKEKGDIPEGYSVSREKKERFSLILESASTNQTSMYLCASRDIVGALGPEQYFGPGTRLTVT.

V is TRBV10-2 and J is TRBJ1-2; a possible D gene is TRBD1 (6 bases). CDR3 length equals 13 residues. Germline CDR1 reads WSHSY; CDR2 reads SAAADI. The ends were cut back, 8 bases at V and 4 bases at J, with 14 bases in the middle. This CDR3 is CASGQGTGYGYTF. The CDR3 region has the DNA TGCGCCAGCGGTCAGGGGACTGGCTATGGCTACACCTTC.

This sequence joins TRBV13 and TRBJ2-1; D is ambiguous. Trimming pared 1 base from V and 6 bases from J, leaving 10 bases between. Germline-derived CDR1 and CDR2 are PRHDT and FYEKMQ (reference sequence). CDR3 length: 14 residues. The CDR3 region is CASSLEYGPNEQFF. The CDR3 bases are TGTGCCAGCAGCTTAGAGTACGGGCCCAATGAGCAGTTCTTC.

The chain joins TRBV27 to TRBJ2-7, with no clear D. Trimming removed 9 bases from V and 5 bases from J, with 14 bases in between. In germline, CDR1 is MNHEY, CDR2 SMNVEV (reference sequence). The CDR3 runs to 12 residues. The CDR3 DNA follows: TGTGCCAGTCAACATTCCAGCGACGAGCAGTACTTC. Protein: CASQHSSDEQYF.

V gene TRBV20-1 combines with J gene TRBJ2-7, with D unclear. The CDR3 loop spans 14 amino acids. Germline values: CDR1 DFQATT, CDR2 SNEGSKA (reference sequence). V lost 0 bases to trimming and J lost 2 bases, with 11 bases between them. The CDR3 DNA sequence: TGCAGTGCTAGAGATCCAGGAGACCCCTACGAGCAGTACTTC. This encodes CSARDPGDPYEQYF.

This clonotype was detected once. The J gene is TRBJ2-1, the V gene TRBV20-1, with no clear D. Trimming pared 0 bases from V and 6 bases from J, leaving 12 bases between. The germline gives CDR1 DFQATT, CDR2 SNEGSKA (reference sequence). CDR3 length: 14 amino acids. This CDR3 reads CSARDTWASNEQFF. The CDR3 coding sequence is TGCAGTGCTAGAGATACGTGGGCTAGCAATGAGCAGTTCTTC.

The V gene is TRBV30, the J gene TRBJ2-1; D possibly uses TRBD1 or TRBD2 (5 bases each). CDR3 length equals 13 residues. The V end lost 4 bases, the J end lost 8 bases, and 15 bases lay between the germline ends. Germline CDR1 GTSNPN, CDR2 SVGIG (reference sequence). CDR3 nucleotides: TGTGCCTGGATAGGGGACGCGGACTATGAGCAGTTCTTC. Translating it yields CAWIGDADYEQFF.

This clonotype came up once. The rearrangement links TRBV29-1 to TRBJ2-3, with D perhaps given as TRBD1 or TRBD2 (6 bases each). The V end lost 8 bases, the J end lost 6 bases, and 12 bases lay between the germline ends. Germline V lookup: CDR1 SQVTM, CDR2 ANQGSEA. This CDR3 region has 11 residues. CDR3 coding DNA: TGCAGCTTCAGGGGACTGGATACGCAGTATTTT. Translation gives CSFRGLDTQYF.

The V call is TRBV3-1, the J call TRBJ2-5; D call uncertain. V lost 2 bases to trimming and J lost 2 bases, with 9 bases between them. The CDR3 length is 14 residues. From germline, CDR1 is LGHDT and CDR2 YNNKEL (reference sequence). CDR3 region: CASSQLGSQETQYF. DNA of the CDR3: TGTGCCAGCAGCCAACTAGGAAGTCAAGAGACCCAGTACTTC.

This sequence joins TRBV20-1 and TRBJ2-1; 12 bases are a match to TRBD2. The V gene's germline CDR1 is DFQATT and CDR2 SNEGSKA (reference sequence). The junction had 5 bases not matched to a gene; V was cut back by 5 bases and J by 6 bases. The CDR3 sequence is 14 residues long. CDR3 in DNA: TGCAGTGCTTCGCGGACTAGCGGGGTCAATGAGCAGTTCTTC. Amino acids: CSASRTSGVNEQFF.

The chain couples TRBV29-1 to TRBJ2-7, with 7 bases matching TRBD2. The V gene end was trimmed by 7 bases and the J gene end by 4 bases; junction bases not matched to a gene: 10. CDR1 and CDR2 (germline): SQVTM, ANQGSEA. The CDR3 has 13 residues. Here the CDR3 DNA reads TGCAGCGCCCATTTAGCGGGCACATACGAGCAGTACTTC. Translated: CSAHLAGTYEQYF.

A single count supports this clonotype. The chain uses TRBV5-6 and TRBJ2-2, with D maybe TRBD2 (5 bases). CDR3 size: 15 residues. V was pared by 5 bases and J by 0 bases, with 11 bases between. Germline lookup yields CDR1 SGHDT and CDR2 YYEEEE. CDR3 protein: CASSFGLSNTGELFF. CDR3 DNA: TGTGCCAGCAGTTTTGGACTGTCGAACACCGGGGAGCTGTTTTTT.

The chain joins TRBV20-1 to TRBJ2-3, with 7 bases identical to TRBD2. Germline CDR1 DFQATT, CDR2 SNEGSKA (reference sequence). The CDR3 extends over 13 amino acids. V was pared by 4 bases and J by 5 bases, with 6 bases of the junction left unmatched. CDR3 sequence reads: CSATPGLKDTQYF. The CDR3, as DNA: TGCAGTGCTACCCCGGGACTAAAAGATACGCAGTATTTT.

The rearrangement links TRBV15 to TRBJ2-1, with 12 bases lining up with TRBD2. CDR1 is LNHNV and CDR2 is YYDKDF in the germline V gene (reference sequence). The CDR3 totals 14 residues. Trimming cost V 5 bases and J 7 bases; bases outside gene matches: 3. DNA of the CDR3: TGTGCCACCAGCGAAACTAGCGGGAGGAATGAGCAGTTCTTC. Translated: CATSETSGRNEQFF.

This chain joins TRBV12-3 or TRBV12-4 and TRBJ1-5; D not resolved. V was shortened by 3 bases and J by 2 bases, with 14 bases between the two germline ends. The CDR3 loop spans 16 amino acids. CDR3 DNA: TGTGCCAGCAGTTTGTCGAGTTCGGGTGGCAATCAGCCCCAGCATTTT. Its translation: CASSLSSSGGNQPQHF.